In this sample, the clone carrying this T cell receptor (beta chain) turned up many times. The CDR3 loop spans 15 amino acids. V lost 3 bases to trimming and J lost 4 bases, with 13 bases between them. This sample was taken from a study of Graves' ophthalmopathy and Graves' hyperthyroidism. Amplification of TCR beta CDR3 regions used RNA transcripts. HTBI primers served in a first-round RT-PCR, which a second-round multiplex PCR followed. TCRdb redid the calling of the multiplex PCR reads with MiXCR, one entry per CDR3 protein. Among some 370,000 distinct CDR3 sequences listed, 17% were seen once. This sequence was found in an adult woman with stable Graves' hyperthyroidism. Input material: peripheral blood. This chain uses TRBV12-3 or TRBV12-4 with TRBJ1-5; tentative D call: TRBD1 (5 bases). The CDR3 DNA is TGTGCCAGCAGTTTTGGTTCAGGGTTTAATCAGCCCCAGCATTTT. Amino acids: CASSFGSGFNQPQHF.